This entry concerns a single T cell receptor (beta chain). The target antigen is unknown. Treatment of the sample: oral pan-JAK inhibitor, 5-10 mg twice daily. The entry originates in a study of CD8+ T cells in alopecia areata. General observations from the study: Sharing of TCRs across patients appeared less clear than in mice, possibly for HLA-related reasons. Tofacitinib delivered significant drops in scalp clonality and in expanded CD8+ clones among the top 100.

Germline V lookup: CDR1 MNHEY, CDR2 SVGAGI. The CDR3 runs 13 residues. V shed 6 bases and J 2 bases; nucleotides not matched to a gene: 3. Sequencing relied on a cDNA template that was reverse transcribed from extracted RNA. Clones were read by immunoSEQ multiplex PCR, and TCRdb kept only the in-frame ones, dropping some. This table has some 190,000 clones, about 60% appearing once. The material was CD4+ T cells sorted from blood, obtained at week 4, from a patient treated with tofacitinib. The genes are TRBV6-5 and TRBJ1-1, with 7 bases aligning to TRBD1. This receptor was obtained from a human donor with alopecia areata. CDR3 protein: CASRRGPNTEAFF. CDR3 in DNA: TGTGCCAGCAGGAGGGGGCCCAACACTGAAGCTTTCTTT.